This T cell receptor beta chain appears in the sequencing data of a study of T-cell memory formation after mild COVID-19. TCRdb analysed the 5' RACE reads with MiXCR anew, one entry per CDR3 protein. Of hundreds of thousands of distinct CDR3 sequences in the sample, over 15% were seen once. CDR1 is LNHNV and CDR2 is YYDKDF in the germline V gene (reference sequence). The CDR3 has 12 residues. The V gene lost 1 base and the J gene lost 8 bases, with 6 bases spanning the gap. This clonotype was counted only a few times. The V and J genes are TRBV15 and TRBJ2-1; D is unresolved. Sequencing was carried out using PBMCs or a T cell subset sorted from them (not recorded which). The sequence derives from an adult woman who had mild COVID-19 (a few samples of this study predate the infection). Cell type and time point are not known. For the CDR3, the DNA is TGTGCCACCAGCAGAGCACGGCATGAGCAGTTCTTC. Translation gives CATSRARHEQFF.